This is a list of T cell receptor beta chains from one sample in a study of T cell changes during pregnancy in multiple sclerosis. Here immunoSEQ multiplex PCR was the method, and the copy in TCRdb shows in-frame clones only, minus some. The sample holds some 100,000 clones, roughly nine tenths seen once. Sequencing used peripheral blood, obtained in the second trimester of pregnancy. These receptor sequences come from a female donor with multiple sclerosis, enrolled in a pregnancy study. CDR3s include the opening cysteine and the closing phenylalanine or tryptophan. Each record gives: J gene, D gene, clone size, V gene, CDR3 DNA, CDR3 protein. D genes are given only for firm matches. Clone sizes are given selectively: once, few, many, or a class where the clone is expanded.

J: TRBJ2-5
D: -
size: -
V: TRBV6-5
DNA: TGTGCCAGCAGCCTTGCGGAGGGGGGAGGGGAGACCCAGTACTTC
CDR3: CASSLAEGGGETQYF

J: TRBJ2-1
D: TRBD1
size: -
V: TRBV11-3
DNA: TGTGCCAGCAGCCCCCGGGACAGGGGAGATGAGCAGTTCTTC
CDR3: CASSPRDRGDEQFF

J: TRBJ2-1
D: -
size: -
V: TRBV4-2
DNA: TGTGCCAGCAGCCAAGTGTTATCCCCCTACAATGAGCAGTTCTTC
CDR3: CASSQVLSPYNEQFF

J: TRBJ2-7
D: -
size: -
V: TRBV18
DNA: TGTGCCAGCTCGGACAGACCGGGTGGCTACGAGCAGTACTTC
CDR3: CASSDRPGGYEQYF

J: TRBJ2-2
D: TRBD2
size: -
V: TRBV7-3
DNA: TGTGCCAGCAGCTTAAGCGGACTAGCGGGGCCCGGGGAGCTGTTTTTT
CDR3: CASSLSGLAGPGELFF

J: TRBJ2-7
D: TRBD2
size: -
V: TRBV10-2
DNA: TGCGCCAGCAGTGAGTCGGTTAGCGGGAGTGCATCCTACGAGCAGTACTTC
CDR3: CASSESVSGSASYEQYF

J: TRBJ1-6
D: TRBD1
size: -
V: TRBV19
DNA: TGTGCCAGTAGACAAACTACAGGGGTAACCTATAATTCACCCCTCCACTTT
CDR3: CASRQTTGVTYNSPLHF

J: TRBJ2-1
D: TRBD1
size: once
V: TRBV27
DNA: TGTGCCAGCAGTTGGCAGGGGGCCTACAATGAGCAGTTCTTC
CDR3: CASSWQGAYNEQFF

J: TRBJ1-4
D: TRBD1
size: -
V: TRBV2
DNA: TGTGCCAGCAGTGAGACAGGGAGTGAAAAACTGTTTTTT
CDR3: CASSETGSEKLFF

J: TRBJ2-4
D: TRBD1
size: -
V: TRBV27
DNA: TGTGCCAGCAGTTCCCGCAGGGGGTTCAAAAACATTCAGTACTTC
CDR3: CASSSRRGFKNIQYF

J: TRBJ1-1
D: TRBD1
size: -
V: TRBV9
DNA: TGTGCCAGCAGCGCAGCCGGGACAGGTATGACTTTCTTT
CDR3: CASSAAGTGMTFF

J: TRBJ1-1
D: -
size: -
V: TRBV18
DNA: TGTGCCAGCTCACCACTCCTAGTGAGCGTGAACACTGAAGCTTTCTTT
CDR3: CASSPLLVSVNTEAFF

J: TRBJ2-1
D: TRBD2
size: -
V: TRBV5-1
DNA: TGCGCCAGCAGCTTCAGCGGGGTGCAAGGTGAGCAGTTCTTC
CDR3: CASSFSGVQGEQFF

J: TRBJ2-7
D: TRBD1
size: -
V: TRBV9
DNA: TGTGCCAGCAGCCTTGGGACAGGGGGCCTCTACGAGCAGTACTTC
CDR3: CASSLGTGGLYEQYF

J: TRBJ1-2
D: TRBD1
size: -
V: TRBV10-3
DNA: TGTGCCATCAGTGAGTCTGGGACAGGGGGCGCGTATGGCTACACCTTC
CDR3: CAISESGTGGAYGYTF

J: TRBJ2-5
D: -
size: -
V: TRBV18
DNA: TGTGCCAGCTCACCCTTACAAGAGACCCAGTACTTC
CDR3: CASSPLQETQYF

J: TRBJ1-1
D: TRBD1
size: few
V: TRBV7-9
DNA: TGTGCCAGCAGCCCCCCCGACAGGGACTTTACTGAAGCTTTCTTT
CDR3: CASSPPDRDFTEAFF

J: TRBJ1-1
D: TRBD1
size: -
V: TRBV6-6
DNA: TGTGCCAGCAGTACGATGGACAGGGCCCTGAGTACTGAAGCTTTCTTT
CDR3: CASSTMDRALSTEAFF

J: TRBJ1-1
D: TRBD1
size: few
V: TRBV5-1
DNA: TGCGCCAGCAGCTTTCAGGGGGCCATCGGGACTGAAGCTTTCTTT
CDR3: CASSFQGAIGTEAFF

J: TRBJ2-7
D: TRBD1
size: -
V: TRBV18
DNA: TGTGCCAGCTCACCGTTACAGGGGAACGAGCAGTACTTC
CDR3: CASSPLQGNEQYF

J: TRBJ1-4
D: -
size: -
V: TRBV6-5
DNA: TGTGCCAGCAGTTATTCGGGGGGCAGGGAAAAACTGTTTTTT
CDR3: CASSYSGGREKLFF

J: TRBJ1-3
D: TRBD1
size: -
V: TRBV19
DNA: TGTGCCAGTAGTCCCGAACGGGACAGTTACTCTGGAAACACCATATATTTT
CDR3: CASSPERDSYSGNTIYF

J: TRBJ2-3
D: TRBD2
size: -
V: TRBV5-1
DNA: TGCGCCAGCAGCTTGTCACTAGCGGCAGATACGCAGTATTTT
CDR3: CASSLSLAADTQYF

J: TRBJ1-1
D: TRBD1
size: -
V: TRBV5-1
DNA: TGCGCCAGCAGCCTTCAGGGGACAGCATTGCGAGTGGACACTGAAGCTTTCTTT
CDR3: CASSLQGTALRVDTEAFF

J: TRBJ2-1
D: TRBD2
size: -
V: TRBV7-8
DNA: TGTGCCAGCAGCTCCTGGACTAGCGGGGGGTACAATGAGCAGTTCTTC
CDR3: CASSSWTSGGYNEQFF

J: TRBJ1-4
D: -
size: -
V: TRBV27
DNA: TGTGCCAGCAGTGCGACAGTCAAGAATGAAAAACTGTTTTTT
CDR3: CASSATVKNEKLFF

J: TRBJ2-7
D: TRBD1
size: -
V: TRBV6-6
DNA: TGTGCCAGCTCGGACAGGGGACCTTACAACGAGCAGTACTTC
CDR3: CASSDRGPYNEQYF

J: TRBJ2-7
D: TRBD2
size: -
V: TRBV5-1
DNA: TGCGCCAGCAGCATACTAGCGGGGAACTACGAGCAGTACTTC
CDR3: CASSILAGNYEQYF

J: TRBJ1-3
D: -
size: -
V: TRBV2
DNA: TGTGCCAGCAGTGCGACAGCTGGAAACACCATATATTTT
CDR3: CASSATAGNTIYF

J: TRBJ1-5
D: TRBD1
size: -
V: TRBV11-2
DNA: TGTGCCAGCAGCCCTATCCCGGGACAGTTGCAGCCCCAGCATTTT
CDR3: CASSPIPGQLQPQHF

J: TRBJ2-2
D: -
size: once
V: TRBV20-1
DNA: TGCAGTGCTAAGGGGGTTGGGGAGCTGTTTTTT
CDR3: CSAKGVGELFF

J: TRBJ2-6
D: -
size: -
V: TRBV4-2
DNA: TGTGCCAGCAGCCAAGGGGGGGCTGGGGCCAACGTCCTGACTTTC
CDR3: CASSQGGAGANVLTF

J: TRBJ2-3
D: -
size: -
V: TRBV20-1
DNA: TGCAGTGCTACTATTACAGATACGCAGTATTTT
CDR3: CSATITDTQYF

J: TRBJ2-1
D: TRBD2
size: -
V: TRBV28
DNA: TGTGCCAGCAGTGCCACCACACTAGCGGCTTCCTACAATGAGCAGTTCTTC
CDR3: CASSATTLAASYNEQFF

J: TRBJ1-5
D: TRBD1
size: -
V: TRBV19
DNA: TGTGCCAGTATGAACAGGGGGTCGTATCAGCCCCAGCATTTT
CDR3: CASMNRGSYQPQHF

J: TRBJ1-1
D: -
size: -
V: TRBV7-3
DNA: TGTGCCAGCAGCCTCGGGTACACTGAAGCTTTCTTT
CDR3: CASSLGYTEAFF

J: TRBJ2-3
D: TRBD1
size: once
V: TRBV5-1
DNA: TGCGCCAGCAGCTTGGCCGGGACAGACCTCACAGATACGCAGTATTTT
CDR3: CASSLAGTDLTDTQYF

J: TRBJ2-1
D: -
size: -
V: TRBV28
DNA: TGTGCCAGCAGCCCTCTCTCCCACAATGAGCAGTTCTTC
CDR3: CASSPLSHNEQFF

J: TRBJ2-3
D: -
size: -
V: TRBV5-1
DNA: TGCGCCAGCAGCTTGGCCCCGAGGGATACGCAGTATTTT
CDR3: CASSLAPRDTQYF

J: TRBJ2-3
D: TRBD2
size: -
V: TRBV5-4
DNA: TGTGCCAGCAGCCTCCGGACTAGCGGTACAGATACGCAGTATTTT
CDR3: CASSLRTSGTDTQYF

J: TRBJ1-4
D: TRBD1
size: -
V: TRBV2
DNA: TGTGCCAGCAGCGGGACAGCAACTAATGAAAAACTGTTTTTT
CDR3: CASSGTATNEKLFF